This T cell receptor beta chain appears in the sequencing data of a study of blood T cell repertoires in COVID-19. Study details: The United States, Italy and Spain provided the acute and convalescent COVID-19 samples. The cDNA or gDNA used as material had been derived from T cells, B-cell-depleted T cells, or PBMCs.

Trimming took off 2 bases at V and 0 bases at J, with 8 bases between the two ends. The CDR3 runs to 16 residues. Germline CDR1 is MDHEN and CDR2 is SYDVKM. Per the study methods: How many nucleated cells were present was estimated from reference gene primer amplification. Sequencing was performed with immunoSEQ multiplex PCR; in TCRdb, only in-frame clones are kept and a portion is missing. The V and J calls and clone size were taken over from that table, and D and trimming were inferred from the DNA. Of tens of thousands of clones listed, just over 85% are singletons. The chain recombines TRBV28 with TRBJ2-6; the D is unclear. The TCR sequence derives from a man in his 60s with acute or convalescent COVID-19. Sequencing was done on a sample of peripheral blood. CDR3 in DNA: TGTGCCAGCAGTTTACCCAGCGCCTCTGGGGCCAACGTCCTGACTTTC. Translating gives CASSLPSASGANVLTF.